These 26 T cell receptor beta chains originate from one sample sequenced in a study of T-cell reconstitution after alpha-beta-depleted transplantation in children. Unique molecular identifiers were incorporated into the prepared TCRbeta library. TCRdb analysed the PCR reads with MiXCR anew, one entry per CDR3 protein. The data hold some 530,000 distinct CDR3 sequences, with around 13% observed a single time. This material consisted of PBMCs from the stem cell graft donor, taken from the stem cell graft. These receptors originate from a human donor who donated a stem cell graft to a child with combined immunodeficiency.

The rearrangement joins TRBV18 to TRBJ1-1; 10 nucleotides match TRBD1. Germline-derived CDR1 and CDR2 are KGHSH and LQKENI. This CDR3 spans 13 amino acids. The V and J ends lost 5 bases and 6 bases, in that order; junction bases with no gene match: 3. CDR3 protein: CASSAGQGAEAFF. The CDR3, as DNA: TGTGCCAGCTCAGCCGGACAGGGGGCTGAAGCTTTCTTT.

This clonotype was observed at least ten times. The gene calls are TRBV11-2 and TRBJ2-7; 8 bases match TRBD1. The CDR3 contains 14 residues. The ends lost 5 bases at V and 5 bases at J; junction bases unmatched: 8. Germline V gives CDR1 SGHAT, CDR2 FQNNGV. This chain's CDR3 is CASSQNRGIHEQYF. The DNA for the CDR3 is TGTGCCAGCAGCCAAAACAGGGGGATCCACGAGCAGTACTTC.

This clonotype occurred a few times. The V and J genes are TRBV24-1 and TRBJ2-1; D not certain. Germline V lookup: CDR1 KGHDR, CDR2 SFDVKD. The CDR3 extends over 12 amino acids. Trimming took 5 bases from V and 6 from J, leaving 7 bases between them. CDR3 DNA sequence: TGTGCCACCAGTGCGGCGACCAATGAGCAGTTCTTC. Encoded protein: CATSAATNEQFF.

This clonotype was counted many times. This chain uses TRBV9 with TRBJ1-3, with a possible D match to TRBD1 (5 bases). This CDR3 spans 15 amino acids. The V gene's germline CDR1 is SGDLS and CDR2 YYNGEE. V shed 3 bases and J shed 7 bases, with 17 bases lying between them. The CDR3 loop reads CASSALGWEGNTIYF. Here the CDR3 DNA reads TGTGCCAGCAGCGCACTGGGGTGGGAGGGGAACACCATATATTTT. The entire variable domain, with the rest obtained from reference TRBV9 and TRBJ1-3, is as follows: DSGVTQTPKHLITATGQRVTLRCSPRSGDLSVYWYQQSLDQGLQFLIQYYNGEERAKGNILERFSAQQFPDLHSELNLSSLELGDSALYFCASSALGWEGNTIYFGEGSWLTVV.

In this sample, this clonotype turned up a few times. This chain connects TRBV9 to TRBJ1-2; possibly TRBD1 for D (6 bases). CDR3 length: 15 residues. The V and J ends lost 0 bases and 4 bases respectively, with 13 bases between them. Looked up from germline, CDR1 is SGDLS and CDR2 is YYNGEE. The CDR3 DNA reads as TGTGCCAGCAGCGTAGCAGGGGAGAATTCCTATGGCTACACCTTC. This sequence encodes CASSVAGENSYGYTF.

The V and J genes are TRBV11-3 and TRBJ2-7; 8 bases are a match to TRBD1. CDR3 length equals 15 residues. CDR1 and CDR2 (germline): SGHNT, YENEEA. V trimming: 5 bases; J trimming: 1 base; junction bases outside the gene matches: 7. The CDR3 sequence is CASSAGTGISYEQYF. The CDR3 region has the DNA TGTGCCAGCAGCGCCGGGACAGGTATTTCCTACGAGCAGTACTTC.

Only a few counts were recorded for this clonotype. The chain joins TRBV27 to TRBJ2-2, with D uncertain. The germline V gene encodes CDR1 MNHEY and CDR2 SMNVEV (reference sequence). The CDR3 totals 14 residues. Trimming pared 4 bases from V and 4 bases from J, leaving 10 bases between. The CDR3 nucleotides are TGTGCCAGCAGTTACCAGGCCTTCACCGGGGAGCTGTTTTTT. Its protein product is CASSYQAFTGELFF.

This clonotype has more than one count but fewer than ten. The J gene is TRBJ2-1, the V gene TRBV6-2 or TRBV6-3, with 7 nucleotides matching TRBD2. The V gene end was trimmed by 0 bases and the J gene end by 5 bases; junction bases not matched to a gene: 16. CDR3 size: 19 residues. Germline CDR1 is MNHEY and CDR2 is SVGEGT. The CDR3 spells CASSYSGLSGRGTNNEQFF. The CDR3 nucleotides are TGTGCCAGCAGTTACTCGGGCCTTTCCGGGCGGGGGACCAACAATGAGCAGTTCTTC.

The CDR3 here is CASSVDGTGVSEQYF. The CDR3 nucleotides read TGTGCCAGCAGCGTAGATGGGACAGGGGTTTCCGAGCAGTACTTC. The gene calls are TRBV9 and TRBJ2-7; TRBD1 matches 10 bases. Germline V CDR1 and CDR2: SGDLS, YYNGEE. With V trimmed by 0 bases and J by 6 bases, 6 bases remained unmatched. The length of the CDR3 is 15 residues. The full variable domain, completed using reference TRBV9 and TRBJ2-7, is DSGVTQTPKHLITATGQRVTLRCSPRSGDLSVYWYQQSLDQGLQFLIQYYNGEERAKGNILERFSAQQFPDLHSELNLSSLELGDSALYFCASSVDGTGVSEQYFGPGTRLTVT.

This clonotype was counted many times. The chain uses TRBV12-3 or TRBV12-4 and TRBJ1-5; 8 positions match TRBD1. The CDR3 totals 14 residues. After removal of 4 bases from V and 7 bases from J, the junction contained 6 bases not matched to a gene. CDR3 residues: CASSSAGGGQPQHF. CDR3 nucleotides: TGTGCCAGCAGTTCAGCAGGGGGCGGACAGCCCCAGCATTTT.

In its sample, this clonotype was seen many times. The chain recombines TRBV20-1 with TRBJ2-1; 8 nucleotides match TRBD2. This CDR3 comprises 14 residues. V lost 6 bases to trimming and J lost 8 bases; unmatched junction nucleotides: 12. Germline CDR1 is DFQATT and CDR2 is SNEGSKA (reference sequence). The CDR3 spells CSAPLYGGDYEQFF. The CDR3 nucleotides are TGCAGTGCCCCGTTGTACGGGGGGGATTATGAGCAGTTCTTC.

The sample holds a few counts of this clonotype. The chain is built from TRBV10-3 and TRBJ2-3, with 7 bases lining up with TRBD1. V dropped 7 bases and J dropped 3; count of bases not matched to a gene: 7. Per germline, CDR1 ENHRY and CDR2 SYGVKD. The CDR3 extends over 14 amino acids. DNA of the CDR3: TGTGCCATCAAGACAGGGCTGAGGACAGATACGCAGTATTTT. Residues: CAIKTGLRTDTQYF.

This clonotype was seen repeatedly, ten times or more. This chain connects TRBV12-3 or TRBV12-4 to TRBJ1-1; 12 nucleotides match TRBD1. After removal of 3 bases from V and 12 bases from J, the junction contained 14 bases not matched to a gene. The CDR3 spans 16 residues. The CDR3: CASSFRSGQGAALTFF. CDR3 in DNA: TGTGCCAGCAGTTTCCGATCGGGACAGGGGGCGGCGTTGACTTTCTTT.

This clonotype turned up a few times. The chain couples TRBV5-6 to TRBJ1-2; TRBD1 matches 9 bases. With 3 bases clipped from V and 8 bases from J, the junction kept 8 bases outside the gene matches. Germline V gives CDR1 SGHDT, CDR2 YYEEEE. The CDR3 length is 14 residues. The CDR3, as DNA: TGTGCCAGCAGCTCGTCACAGGGGGCATGGGGCTACACCTTC. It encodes CASSSSQGAWGYTF.

CDR3 in amino acids: CASSPRGASTDTQYF. As DNA, the CDR3 is TGTGCCAGCAGCCCCCGGGGAGCTAGCACAGATACGCAGTATTTT. The genes are TRBV7-8 and TRBJ2-3; tentatively, D is TRBD2 (5 bases). The germline CDR1 and CDR2 sequences are SGHVS and FQNEAQ. The CDR3 has 15 residues. Trimming shortened V by 5 bases and J by 0 bases, and 12 bases separated the two germline ends.

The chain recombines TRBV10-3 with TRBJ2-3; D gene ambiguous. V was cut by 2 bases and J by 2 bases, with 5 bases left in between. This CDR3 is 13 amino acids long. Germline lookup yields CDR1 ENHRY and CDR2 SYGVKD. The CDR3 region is CAISEDSTDTQYF. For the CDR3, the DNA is TGTGCCATCAGTGAGGACTCCACAGATACGCAGTATTTT.

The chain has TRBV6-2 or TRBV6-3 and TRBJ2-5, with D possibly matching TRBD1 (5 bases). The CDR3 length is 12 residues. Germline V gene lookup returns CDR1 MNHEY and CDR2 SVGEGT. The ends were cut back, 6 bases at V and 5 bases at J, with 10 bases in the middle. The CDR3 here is CASSDRPETQYF. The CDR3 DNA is TGTGCCAGCAGCGACAGACCGGAGACCCAGTACTTC.

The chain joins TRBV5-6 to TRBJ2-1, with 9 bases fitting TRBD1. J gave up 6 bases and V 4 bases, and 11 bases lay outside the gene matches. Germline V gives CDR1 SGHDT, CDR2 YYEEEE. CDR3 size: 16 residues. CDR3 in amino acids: CASSPGTGKVGNEQFF. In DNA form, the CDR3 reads TGTGCCAGCAGCCCCGGGACAGGGAAAGTGGGCAATGAGCAGTTCTTC.

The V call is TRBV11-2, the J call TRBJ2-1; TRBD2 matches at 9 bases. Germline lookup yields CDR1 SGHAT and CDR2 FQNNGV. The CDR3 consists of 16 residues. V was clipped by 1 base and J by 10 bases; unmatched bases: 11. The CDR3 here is CASSLVRTSVAAEQFF. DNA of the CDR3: TGTGCCAGCAGCTTAGTTAGGACTAGCGTGGCAGCAGAGCAGTTCTTC.

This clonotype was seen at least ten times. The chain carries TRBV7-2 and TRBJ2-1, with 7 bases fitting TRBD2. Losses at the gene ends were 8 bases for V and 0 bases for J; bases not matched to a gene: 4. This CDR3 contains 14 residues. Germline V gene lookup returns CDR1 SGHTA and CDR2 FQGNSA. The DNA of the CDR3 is TGTGCCAGCCTGCCGGGGGGCTCCTACAATGAGCAGTTCTTC. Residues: CASLPGGSYNEQFF. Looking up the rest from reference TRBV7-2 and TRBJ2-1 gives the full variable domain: GAGVSQSPSNKVTEKGKDVELRCDPISGHTALYWYRQSLGQGLEFLIYFQGNSAPDKSGLPSDRFSAERTGGSVSTLTIQRTQQEDSAVYLCASLPGGSYNEQFFGPGTRLTVL.

The CDR3 DNA is TGTGCCATCAGTGGAGCAGGGGGGCGGAACACTGAAGCTTTCTTT. Translating gives CAISGAGGRNTEAFF. The J gene is TRBJ1-1, the V gene TRBV10-3, with TRBD1 matching 7 bases. The V segment lost 4 bases and the J segment 1 base; nucleotides outside the gene matches: 6. Germline CDR1 reads ENHRY; CDR2 reads SYGVKD. This CDR3 is 15 amino acids long.

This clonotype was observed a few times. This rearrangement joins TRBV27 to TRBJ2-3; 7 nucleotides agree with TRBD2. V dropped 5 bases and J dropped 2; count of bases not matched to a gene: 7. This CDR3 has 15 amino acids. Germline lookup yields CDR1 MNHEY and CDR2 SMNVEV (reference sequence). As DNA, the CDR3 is TGTGCCAGCAGTCCCATCGGGGGGAACACAGATACGCAGTATTTT. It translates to CASSPIGGNTDTQYF.

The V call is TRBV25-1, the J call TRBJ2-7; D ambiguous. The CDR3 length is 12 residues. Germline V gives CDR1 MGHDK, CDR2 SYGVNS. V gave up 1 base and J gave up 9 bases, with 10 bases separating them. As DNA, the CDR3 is TGTGCCAGCAGTGAATGGTCTAGTCGGCAGTACTTC. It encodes CASSEWSSRQYF.

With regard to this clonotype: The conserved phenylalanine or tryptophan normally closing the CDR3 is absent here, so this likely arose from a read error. CDR3 amino acids: CASSFQRAYEQYY. CDR3 coding DNA: TGTGCCAGCAGCTTCCAGCGAGCCTACGAGCAGTACTAC. The V gene is TRBV7-2, the J gene TRBJ2-7; D ambiguous. Germline V gene data show CDR1 as SGHTA and CDR2 as FQGNSA. V gave up 3 bases and J gave up 2 bases, with 8 bases separating them. The CDR3 is made up of 13 amino acids.

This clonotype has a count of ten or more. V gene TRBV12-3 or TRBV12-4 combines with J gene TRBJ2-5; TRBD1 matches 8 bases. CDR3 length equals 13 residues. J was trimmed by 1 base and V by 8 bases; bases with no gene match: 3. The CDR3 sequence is CASAQGAQETQYF. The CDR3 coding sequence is TGTGCCAGCGCCCAGGGGGCCCAAGAGACCCAGTACTTC.

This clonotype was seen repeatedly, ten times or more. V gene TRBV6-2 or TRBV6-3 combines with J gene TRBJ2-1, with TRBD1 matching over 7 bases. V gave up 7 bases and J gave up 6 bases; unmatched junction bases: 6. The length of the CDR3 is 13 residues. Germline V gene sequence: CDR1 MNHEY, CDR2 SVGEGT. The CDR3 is CASKGDSSNEQFF. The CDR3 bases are TGTGCCAGCAAAGGGGACAGTAGCAATGAGCAGTTCTTC.